This is a list of T cell receptor beta chains from one sample in a study of shared clonotypes between healthy human individuals. Repertoires were generated with immunoSEQ multiplex PCR, while TCRdb's copy carries only in-frame clones and drops some. This table has roughly 2,000,000 clones, roughly 93% appearing once. The sequencing sample was made of naive CD8+ T cells from PBMCs. The receptor set was obtained from a man aged 18 to 30 in good health. Some clones in this sample may be carry-over from other donors' samples. CDR3s include the opening cysteine and the closing phenylalanine or tryptophan. A D gene is named only where the DNA matches it firmly. The size entry is marked missing in some rows and otherwise reads once, few, many or a size class.

D	size	J	V	length	DNA	CDR3
TRBD1	-	TRBJ2-2	TRBV27	16	TGTGCCAGCAGGGATCTGGACAGGGATCTTGGCGGGGAGCTGTTTTTT	CASRDLDRDLGGELFF
-	-	TRBJ2-1	TRBV7-9	14	TGTGCCAGCAGCCACCCGGGACTTCCTCATGAGCAGTTCTTC	CASSHPGLPHEQFF
TRBD1	-	TRBJ1-2	TRBV7-6	14	TGTGCCAGCAGTCGCGACAGGGGGGGCTATGGCTACACCTTC	CASSRDRGGYGYTF
-	-	TRBJ1-1	TRBV6-5	13	TGTGCCAGCCGTGTGGCCTCAAACACTGAAGCTTTCTTT	CASRVASNTEAFF
-	-	TRBJ2-7	TRBV29-1	12	TGCAGCGTTAAGACAGGACCCTACGAGCAGTACTTC	CSVKTGPYEQYF
TRBD1	-	TRBJ2-7	TRBV5-1	12	TGCGCCAGCAGGTTAAACAGGGGCGAGCAGTACTTC	CASRLNRGEQYF
-	-	TRBJ1-1	TRBV25-1	14	TGTGCCAGCCATGGGAGACACATGAACACTGAAGCTTTCTTT	CASHGRHMNTEAFF
-	-	TRBJ2-7	TRBV27	12	TGTGCCAGCAGTTCGTCGGCCCACGAGCAGTACTTC	CASSSSAHEQYF
TRBD1	-	TRBJ2-7	TRBV27	14	TGTGCCAGCAGACGGACAGGGTTGACCTACGAGCAGTACTTC	CASRRTGLTYEQYF
-	-	TRBJ1-3	TRBV7-9	16	TGTGCCAGCAGCTTACCGACAGGCCCCTCTGGAAACACCATATATTTT	CASSLPTGPSGNTIYF
TRBD1	-	TRBJ2-7	TRBV30	14	TGTGCCTGGAGCGCCGGGACAGGGGCTCACGAGCAGTACTTC	CAWSAGTGAHEQYF
-	-	TRBJ2-1	TRBV7-9	15	TGTGCCAGCAGCAAGCCGGGCCTTGGGCACGATGAGCAGTTCTTC	CASSKPGLGHDEQFF
-	-	TRBJ2-2	TRBV6-5	13	TGTGCCAGCAGAGGGGCGTACACCGGGGAGCTGTTTTTT	CASRGAYTGELFF
-	-	TRBJ1-5	TRBV19	13	TGTGCCACCAGAGCGGCAAGCAATCAGCCCCAGCATTTT	CATRAASNQPQHF
-	-	TRBJ1-3	TRBV27	15	TGTGCCAGCAGTTTATCGCCAGCCTCTGGAAACACCATATATTTT	CASSLSPASGNTIYF
-	-	TRBJ1-2	TRBV27	15	TGTGCCAGCAGTTCCTGGACAGACCCTAACTATGGCTACACCTTC	CASSSWTDPNYGYTF
-	once	TRBJ2-3	TRBV27	14	TGTGCCAGCAGCCTGGGGGAGAGCACAGATACGCAGTATTTT	CASSLGESTDTQYF
TRBD1	-	TRBJ2-7	TRBV11-2	15	TGTGCCAGCAGCGCCGAGGACAGGGACTCCTACGAGCAGTACTTC	CASSAEDRDSYEQYF
TRBD1	-	TRBJ1-4	TRBV18	14	TGTGCCAGCTCAAAAAGCGACAGGGGGGAAAAACTGTTTTTT	CASSKSDRGEKLFF
-	-	TRBJ1-2	TRBV9	15	TGTGCCAGCAGCGCCGAGGGACGGCTAAACTATGGCTACACCTTC	CASSAEGRLNYGYTF
-	-	TRBJ1-5	TRBV5-8	18	TGTGCCAGCAGCTTGGGTCCGTCTTGGGGTCGGTTCCACCACATCAAGCATTTT	CASSLGPSWGRFHHIKHF
-	-	TRBJ2-1	TRBV5-6	14	TGTGCCAGCACCGGGGGACATCCAGACAATGAGCAGTTCTTC	CASTGGHPDNEQFF
TRBD1	-	TRBJ2-7	TRBV7-9	12	TGTGCCAGCACTCAACAGGGGTGGGAGCAGTACTTC	CASTQQGWEQYF
-	-	TRBJ2-7	TRBV9	13	TGTGCCAGCAGCGTACAGGGGTCGAACGAGCAGTACTTC	CASSVQGSNEQYF
-	-	TRBJ2-5	TRBV5-5	15	TGTGCCAGCAGCTTCTATGGGAGTAACCAAGAGACCCAGTACTTC	CASSFYGSNQETQYF
TRBD1	-	TRBJ1-5	TRBV23-1	18	TGCGCCAGCAGTCAATTGGATAGGGGGCGGCGGGGAGGAAAGCCCCAGCATTTT	CASSQLDRGRRGGKPQHF
-	-	TRBJ2-7	TRBV5-1	16	TGCGCCAGCAGCGGGCCGGTAGAGGGATGGTCCTACGAGCAGTACTTC	CASSGPVEGWSYEQYF
-	-	TRBJ2-5	TRBV27	13	TGTGCCAGCACCACAGGGAGGGGGGAGACCCAGTACTTC	CASTTGRGETQYF
TRBD1	-	TRBJ1-3	TRBV10-3	17	TGTGCCATCAGTGAGCGGACAGGGGGTAGCTCTGGAAACACCATATATTTT	CAISERTGGSSGNTIYF
-	-	TRBJ2-5	TRBV4-2	17	TGTGCCAGCAGCCAAGATTTGTTCGGGACAAGGAAAGAGACCCAGTACTTC	CASSQDLFGTRKETQYF
TRBD1	-	TRBJ2-7	TRBV7-3	14	TGTGCCAGCAGCCTGACAGGGGCTAGCTACGAGCAGTACTTC	CASSLTGASYEQYF
TRBD1	once	TRBJ1-1	TRBV9	14	TGTGCCAGCAGCCCAGGGGGCGCAGGGGCTGAAGCTTTCTTT	CASSPGGAGAEAFF
-	-	TRBJ1-2	TRBV12-5	15	TGTGCTAGTGGCCCAGGGGATGGCCCTAACTATGGCTACACCTTC	CASGPGDGPNYGYTF
-	-	TRBJ2-7	TRBV7-7	13	TGTGCCAGCAGCTTAGCGTCGGACTACGAGCAGTACTTC	CASSLASDYEQYF
-	-	TRBJ2-7	TRBV4-3	17	TGCGCCAGCAGCCCGGACGGGATGGCAGGCCCCTCCTACGAGCAGTACTTC	CASSPDGMAGPSYEQYF
TRBD2	-	TRBJ2-3	TRBV7-9	17	TGTGCCAGCAGCTTAGCGTGGCTAGCGGAGGTCACAGATACGCAGTATTTT	CASSLAWLAEVTDTQYF
TRBD1	once	TRBJ1-4	TRBV9	15	TGTGCCAGCAGCGTAGCCGGGACAGCAAATGAAAAACTGTTTTTT	CASSVAGTANEKLFF
-	-	TRBJ2-5	TRBV11-2	14	TGTGCCAGCAGCAACAGAAGCACCCGTGAGACCCAGTACTTC	CASSNRSTRETQYF
TRBD1	-	TRBJ2-7	TRBV9	16	TGTGCCAGCAGTGCAAGACCGGGACAGGGATCCTACGAGCAGTACTTC	CASSARPGQGSYEQYF
-	-	TRBJ2-2	TRBV4-1	14	TGCGCCAGCAGCCTACCCCAAAATTCGGGGGAGCTGTTTTTT	CASSLPQNSGELFF
TRBD2	-	TRBJ2-5	TRBV9	15	TGTGCCAGCAGCGCTAGCGGGAGGCCCCAAGAGACCCAGTACTTC	CASSASGRPQETQYF
-	-	TRBJ1-1	TRBV7-6	19	TGTGCCAGCAGCTTAAACCTCTACATGGGGAGGGGCGAGTTTACTGAAGCTTTCTTT	CASSLNLYMGRGEFTEAFF
-	-	TRBJ1-4	TRBV11-2	12	TGTGCCAGCAGCTTAGATGGGGGAAAACTGTTTTTT	CASSLDGGKLFF
-	-	TRBJ2-5	TRBV27	8	TGTGCCAGCCACCTCCAGTACTTC	CASHLQYF
TRBD1	-	TRBJ2-1	TRBV7-3	15	TGTGCCAGCAGCGAAGGACAGGGGTCCTACAATGAGCAGTTCTTC	CASSEGQGSYNEQFF
TRBD1	-	TRBJ1-4	TRBV7-9	14	TGTGCCAGCAGCTCCCGACAGGGTGATGAAAAACTGTTTTTT	CASSSRQGDEKLFF
-	-	TRBJ2-3	TRBV2	15	TGTGCCAGCAAAGGTCCGGGCCATTACACAGATACGCAGTATTTT	CASKGPGHYTDTQYF
-	-	TRBJ2-1	TRBV19	14	TGTGCCAGTAGCGTCCTTCTAGAATACAATGAGCAGTTCTTC	CASSVLLEYNEQFF
-	-	TRBJ2-1	TRBV28	13	TGTGCCAGCAGACCTCAGGGGACCAATGAGCAGTTCTTC	CASRPQGTNEQFF
TRBD2	-	TRBJ2-3	TRBV11-2	15	TGTGCCAGCACCTCCCGGCCCGGGGGGGGAGATACGCAGTATTTT	CASTSRPGGGDTQYF
-	-	TRBJ2-7	TRBV9	15	TGTGCCAGCAGCGTAGAGAGCGCATCAACCTACGAGCAGTACTTC	CASSVESASTYEQYF
TRBD2	-	TRBJ2-1	TRBV5-1	15	TGCGCCAGCATGATAGGACTAGGATCCTACAATGAGCAGTTCTTC	CASMIGLGSYNEQFF
TRBD2	-	TRBJ2-3	TRBV7-3	16	TGTGCCAGCAGTCAAGGGACTAGCGGGAGGACAGATACGCAGTATTTT	CASSQGTSGRTDTQYF
TRBD1	-	TRBJ1-4	TRBV7-2	14	TGTGCCAGCAGCCAGGACAGGGGGCGGGAAAAACTGTTTTTT	CASSQDRGREKLFF
-	-	TRBJ1-4	TRBV2	15	TGTGCCAGCAGTCCTACTTTAGGGAGTTATGAAAAACTGTTTTTT	CASSPTLGSYEKLFF
-	-	TRBJ2-1	TRBV27	16	TGTGCCAGCAGTTTATCCATGGGACCCGAGTGGTATGAGCAGTTCTTC	CASSLSMGPEWYEQFF
TRBD1	-	TRBJ1-2	TRBV7-8	17	TGTGCCAGCAGCTTAGACTTTGGACAGGGACTGGAAGGCGGCTACACCTTC	CASSLDFGQGLEGGYTF
TRBD2	-	TRBJ2-2	TRBV6-1	15	TGTGCCAGCACGGATTGGGCGGGAGACGCCGGGGAGCTGTTTTTT	CASTDWAGDAGELFF
-	-	TRBJ2-2	TRBV6-5	14	TGTGCCAGCAGTTACTCGAAAAGCGGGGGGGAGCTGTTTTTT	CASSYSKSGGELFF
-	-	TRBJ1-4	TRBV7-8	13	TGTGCCAGCAGCTTAGTGCCCTCTGAAAAACTGTTTTTT	CASSLVPSEKLFF